A selection of T cell receptor beta chains follows, all from one sample in a study of regulatory T cells in long-lasting Graves disease. TCRdb analysed the multiplex PCR reads with MiXCR anew, one entry per CDR3 protein. The data show around 460,000 distinct CDR3 sequences, approximately 23% seen once. Sample: peripheral blood mononuclear cells (PBMCs), taken when the disease was refractory, from a patient treated with antithyroid drugs. Receptors originate from a female donor with Graves disease. The CDR3 runs from the conserved cysteine through the conserved F or W. A D gene is named only where the DNA matches it firmly. Not every row has a clone size; where given, it reads once, few, many or a size class.

v_call	clone_size	j_call	d_call	cdr3_aa	cdr3_nt
TRBV28	many	TRBJ1-4	TRBD1	CASSPRGVDEKLFF	TGTGCCAGCAGCCCCAGGGGGGTGGATGAAAAACTGTTTTTT
TRBV6-1	NA	TRBJ2-7	NA	CASSGGNRVFHEQYF	TGTGCCAGCAGTGGGGGGAACAGGGTATTCCACGAGCAGTACTTC
TRBV19	few	TRBJ2-6	NA	CASSRGAGANVLTF	TGTGCCAGTAGTCGAGGTGCCGGGGCCAACGTCCTGACTTTC
TRBV20-1	few	TRBJ2-1	NA	CSASTSSSYNEQFF	TGCAGTGCTAGTACTAGTAGCTCCTACAATGAGCAGTTCTTC
TRBV12-3/TRBV12-4	NA	TRBJ1-5	NA	CASSLRGDPNQPQHF	TGTGCCAGCAGTTTGCGGGGGGACCCAAATCAGCCCCAGCATTTT
TRBV28	many	TRBJ2-7	TRBD2	CASSVGPGLVLYEQYF	TGTGCCAGCAGTGTTGGGCCGGGACTAGTTCTCTACGAGCAGTACTTC
TRBV6-1	many	TRBJ2-7	NA	CASSWRRGRDEQYF	TGTGCCAGCAGCTGGAGGAGGGGGCGGGACGAGCAGTACTTC
TRBV9	few	TRBJ2-7	NA	CASSAPGEHEQYF	TGTGCCAGCAGCGCGCCCGGGGAACACGAGCAGTACTTC
TRBV7-6	NA	TRBJ2-7	NA	CASSPLGDSTGEQYF	TGTGCCAGCAGCCCCTTGGGGGACTCCACGGGCGAGCAGTACTTC
TRBV30	NA	TRBJ2-1	TRBD2	CAWSVGTSGRAPQFF	TGTGCCTGGAGTGTTGGAACTAGCGGGAGGGCACCGCAGTTCTTC
TRBV9	few	TRBJ1-1	TRBD1	CASSARGTAGPEAFF	TGTGCCAGCAGCGCCAGGGGGACAGCGGGCCCTGAAGCTTTCTTT
TRBV19	NA	TRBJ2-7	NA	CASSIAGVEGYEQYF	TGTGCCAGTAGTATAGCTGGGGTGGAGGGCTACGAGCAGTACTTC
TRBV12-3/TRBV12-4	few	TRBJ2-3	NA	CASSLALDSTSTDTQYF	TGTGCCAGCAGTTTAGCGCTCGACTCCACTAGCACAGATACGCAGTATTTT
TRBV6-1	many	TRBJ2-2	TRBD1	CASRPPGTGGGGELFF	TGTGCCAGCAGACCGCCCGGGACAGGGGGCGGCGGGGAGCTGTTTTTT
TRBV2	many	TRBJ1-4	NA	CASSDWAARGWGKLFF	TGTGCCAGCAGTGATTGGGCAGCCCGAGGGTGGGGAAAACTGTTTTTT
TRBV28	many	TRBJ1-5	NA	CASSASMNSNQPQHF	TGTGCCAGCAGTGCGTCAATGAATAGCAATCAGCCCCAGCATTTT
TRBV9	few	TRBJ1-1	NA	CASSVDSGRIEAFF	TGTGCCAGCAGCGTAGATTCAGGACGAATTGAAGCTTTCTTT
TRBV7-3	NA	TRBJ1-6	NA	CASSARDGSPLHF	TGTGCCAGCAGCGCCAGGGACGGTTCACCCCTCCACTTT
TRBV5-1	NA	TRBJ2-7	NA	CASSFSRGNYEQYF	TGCGCCAGCAGCTTTAGCAGAGGGAACTACGAGCAGTACTTC
TRBV5-1	many	TRBJ1-4	NA	CASSLGPGNEKLFF	TGCGCCAGCAGCTTGGGACCGGGAAATGAAAAACTGTTTTTT
TRBV29-1	few	TRBJ2-1	TRBD1	CSVEHDPGQGSSYNEQFF	TGCAGCGTAGAGCATGATCCGGGACAGGGGAGTTCGTACAATGAGCAGTTCTTC
TRBV5-1	NA	TRBJ2-5	NA	CASSLVPGLETQYF	TGCGCCAGCAGCTTGGTACCGGGGTTGGAGACCCAGTACTTC
TRBV20-1	NA	TRBJ2-5	TRBD2	CSGAAGGPGETQYF	TGCAGTGGGGCTGCGGGAGGGCCGGGAGAGACCCAGTACTTC
TRBV12-3/TRBV12-4	NA	TRBJ1-1	TRBD1	CASSEDRGLVTEAFF	TGTGCCAGCAGCGAAGACAGGGGACTGGTGACTGAAGCTTTCTTT
TRBV9	few	TRBJ2-5	TRBD1	CASSGGTGSETQYF	TGTGCCAGCAGCGGGGGGACAGGGAGCGAGACCCAGTACTTC
TRBV5-1	NA	TRBJ1-5	NA	CASSPEGSTYQPQHF	TGCGCCAGCAGCCCCGAGGGGAGTACCTATCAGCCCCAGCATTTT
TRBV13	few	TRBJ1-3	NA	CASRDSGNTIYF	TGTGCCAGCAGGGACTCTGGAAACACCATATATTTT
TRBV30	few	TRBJ1-2	NA	CACLGGGYTF	TGTGCCTGTCTAGGGGGTGGCTACACCTTC